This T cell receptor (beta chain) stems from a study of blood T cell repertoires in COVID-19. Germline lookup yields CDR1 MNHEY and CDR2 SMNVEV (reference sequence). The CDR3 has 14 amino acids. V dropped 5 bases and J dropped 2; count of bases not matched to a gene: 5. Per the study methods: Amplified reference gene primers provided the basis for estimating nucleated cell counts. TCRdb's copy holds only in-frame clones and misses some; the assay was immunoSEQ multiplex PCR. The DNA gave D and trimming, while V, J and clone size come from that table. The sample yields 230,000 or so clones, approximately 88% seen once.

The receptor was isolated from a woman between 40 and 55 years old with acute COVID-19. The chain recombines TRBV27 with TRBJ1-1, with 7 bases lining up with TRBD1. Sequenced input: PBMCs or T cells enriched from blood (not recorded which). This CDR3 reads CASSPWDRNTEAFF. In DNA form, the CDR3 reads TGTGCCAGCAGTCCGTGGGACAGAAACACTGAAGCTTTCTTT.